The text below deals with one T cell receptor (beta chain). Its antigen is currently unknown. This sample stems from a study of cytomegalovirus exposure and HLA in healthy donors. Regarding the study as a whole: It was reported in a later analysis that an Asian-associated ancestry cluster showed fewer N-insertions than the roughly 660-donor mean.

The CDR3 runs 13 residues. J was trimmed by 7 bases and V by 2 bases; bases with no gene match: 0. Germline V CDR1 and CDR2: SGDLS, YYNGEE. PCR amplification relied on 60 Vbeta primers (plus 13 Jbeta primers). This table comes from immunoSEQ multiplex PCR, and its TCRdb copy is limited to in-frame clones, with some not included. Seen here are over 100,000 clones, approximately 72% observed once, and the top ten hold more than 1.5%. The sequencing input was PBMCs. This receptor was obtained from a man aged 18 to 30 in good health and CMV-seronegative. The chain combines TRBV9 with TRBJ2-1, with 10 bases fitting TRBD1. The CDR3 loop reads CASSVGQGNEQFF. The CDR3 region has the DNA TGTGCCAGCAGCGTGGGACAGGGGAATGAGCAGTTCTTC.